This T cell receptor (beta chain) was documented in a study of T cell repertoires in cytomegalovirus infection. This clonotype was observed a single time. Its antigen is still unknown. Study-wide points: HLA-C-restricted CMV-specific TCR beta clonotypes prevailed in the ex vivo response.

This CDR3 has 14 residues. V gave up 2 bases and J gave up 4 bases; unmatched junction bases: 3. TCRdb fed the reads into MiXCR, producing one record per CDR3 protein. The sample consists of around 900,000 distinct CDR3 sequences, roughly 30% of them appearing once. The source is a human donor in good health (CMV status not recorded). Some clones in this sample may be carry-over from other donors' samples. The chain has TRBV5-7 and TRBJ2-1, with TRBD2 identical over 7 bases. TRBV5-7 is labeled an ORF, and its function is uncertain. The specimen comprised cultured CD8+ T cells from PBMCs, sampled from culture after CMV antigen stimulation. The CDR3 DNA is TGTGCCAGCAGCTTCGCGGGAGAATACAATGAGCAGTTCTTC. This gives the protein CASSFAGEYNEQFF.